This record covers a single T cell receptor beta chain. The antigen is undetermined. TCRdb's copy holds only in-frame clones and misses some; the assay was immunoSEQ multiplex PCR. The sample records roughly 100,000 clones, approximately 87% being singletons. The sample is drawn from a study of T cell responses to AZD1222 COVID-19 vaccine. Study summary: Second doses that came at about 4 or about 12 weeks were put together.

General study points: In a largely white British group with more females than males, clonal diversity was possibly underestimated. CD4 TCRs linked to vaccination spanned spike, dominating at 160-218 and 743-854.

The CDR3 has 16 amino acids. The V segment lost 5 bases and the J segment 2 bases; nucleotides outside the gene matches: 8. CDR1 is SGHAT, CDR2 FQNNGV, per germline. The receptor was derived from an adult in good health. This rearrangement joins TRBV11-2 to TRBJ1-5; TRBD1 aligns across 8 bases. This material consisted of peripheral blood, taken on day 0 of AZD1222 vaccination. The CDR3 nucleotides read TGTGCCAGCAGCAGGACAGGGCGGTTGGGCAATCAGCCCCAGCATTTT. This gives the protein CASSRTGRLGNQPQHF. Drawing the rest from reference TRBV11-2 and TRBJ1-5, the complete variable domain is EAGVAQSPRYKIIEKRQSVAFWCNPISGHATLYWYQQILGQGPKLLIQFQNNGVVDDSQLPKDRFSAERLKGVDSTLKIQPAKLEDSAVYLCASSRTGRLGNQPQHFGDGTRLSIL.